These 7 T cell receptor beta chains share one sample of origin, sequenced in a study of immune characterization of retroperitoneal liposarcoma (dated by TCRdb to between 2018 and 2020). Library method: PCR. Sequencing relied on a NextSeq 500. The public reads were reprocessed in TCRdb via fastp at Q25 and MiXCR, keeping in-frame beta chains. Every CDR3 protein is listed once, alongside the most common genes and DNA of its rows. Across this sample there are some 7,900 distinct CDR3 sequences, with roughly 45% seen only once. The ten largest clonotypes hold 10% of the sample. The sequencing input was tumor tissue. All receptors derive from a male donor with retroperitoneal liposarcoma.

The rearrangement links TRBV6-1 to TRBJ2-3, with no clear D. This CDR3 has 11 residues. Trimming removed 6 bases at V and 9 bases at J, with 10 bases between. The germline gives CDR1 MNHNS, CDR2 SASEGT. The CDR3 here is CASRSERTQYF. The CDR3 DNA reads as TGTGCCAGCAGATCAGAACGAACGCAGTATTTT.

This clonotype was found many times. The chain uses TRBV7-2 and TRBJ2-4; 12 bases match TRBD2. TRBJ2-7 matches the DNA end more closely, so the J call is doubtful. This CDR3 spans 15 amino acids. The germline V gene encodes CDR1 SGHTA and CDR2 FQGNSA. In DNA, the CDR3 is TGTGCCAGCAGCCCATCTAGCGGGAGGGCCTACGAGCAGTACTTC. Its protein product is CASSPSSGRAYEQYF.

The V call is TRBV6-6, the J call TRBJ2-1; 8 nucleotides line up with TRBD2. Germline values: CDR1 MNHNY, CDR2 SVGAGI (reference sequence). V trimming: 2 bases; J trimming: 7 bases; junction bases outside the gene matches: 7. This CDR3 is built from 15 residues. The CDR3 protein is CASSYHAGGGNEQFF. The CDR3 bases are TGTGCCAGCAGTTACCACGCGGGAGGAGGTAATGAGCAGTTCTTC.

This chain links TRBV7-2 with TRBJ1-3; 9 positions agree with TRBD1. CDR1 and CDR2 (germline): SGHTA, FQGNSA. The CDR3 covers 16 residues. With 2 bases clipped from V and 2 bases from J, the junction kept 4 bases outside the gene matches. In DNA, the CDR3 is TGTGCCAGCAGCTTACTACAGGGGGCAGCTGGAAACACCATATATTTT. This encodes CASSLLQGAAGNTIYF.

The V call is TRBV7-2, the J call TRBJ2-5, with D possibly matching TRBD1 (6 bases). The CDR3 is 15 residues long. V lost 1 base to trimming and J lost 5 bases, with 14 bases between them. Germline CDR1 is SGHTA and CDR2 is FQGNSA. Here the CDR3 reads CASSLGGHQGETQYF. CDR3 nucleotide sequence: TGTGCCAGCAGCTTAGGGGGACATCAAGGGGAGACCCAGTACTTC.

The rearrangement links TRBV6-1 to TRBJ2-2; tentative D call: TRBD2 (6 bases). Trimming left V 3 bases short and J 6 bases short, with 17 bases between. The germline V gene encodes CDR1 MNHNS and CDR2 SASEGT. The CDR3 extends over 16 amino acids. The CDR3 sequence is CASSEEEGQGAGELFF. DNA of the CDR3: TGTGCCAGCAGTGAGGAGGAGGGCCAGGGTGCCGGGGAGCTGTTTTTT.

This clonotype was counted a few times. The chain recombines TRBV7-2 with TRBJ2-5; weak D call: TRBD2 (6 bases). The J call may be faulty, since TRBJ2-1 better matches the DNA end. Germline CDR1 SGHTA, CDR2 FQGNSA. This CDR3 has 14 amino acids. CDR3 loop: CASSISGERYEQFF. CDR3 bases: TGTGCCAGCAGCATATCGGGAGAACGGTACGAGCAGTTCTTC.